This T cell receptor (beta chain) was sequenced during a study of siplizumab effects on memory and regulatory T cells. Points from the study as a whole: The alloresponse seemed to draw substantially on naive T cells, which appeared more diverse than memory cells.

The assay covered 95,000 to 100,000 TCR templates per sample. Sequenced by immunoSEQ multiplex PCR; TCRdb stores in-frame clones only, minus some. Here the sample spans over 65,000 clones, approximately 95% being singletons. The CDR3 is 16 residues long. Germline V CDR1 and CDR2: ENHRY, SYGVKD. The junction had 7 bases not matched to a gene; V was cut back by 0 bases and J by 5 bases. This clone was observed a single time. Its target is not known. The chain recombines TRBV10-3 with TRBJ2-1; the match to TRBD2 covers 7 bases. Sequencing used CD8+ T cells sorted from blood. The sequence came from a human donor in good health. CDR3 nucleotide sequence: TGTGCCATCAGTGAGTCGAAACTAGCGCCCAACAATGAGCAGTTCTTC. Translated: CAISESKLAPNNEQFF.